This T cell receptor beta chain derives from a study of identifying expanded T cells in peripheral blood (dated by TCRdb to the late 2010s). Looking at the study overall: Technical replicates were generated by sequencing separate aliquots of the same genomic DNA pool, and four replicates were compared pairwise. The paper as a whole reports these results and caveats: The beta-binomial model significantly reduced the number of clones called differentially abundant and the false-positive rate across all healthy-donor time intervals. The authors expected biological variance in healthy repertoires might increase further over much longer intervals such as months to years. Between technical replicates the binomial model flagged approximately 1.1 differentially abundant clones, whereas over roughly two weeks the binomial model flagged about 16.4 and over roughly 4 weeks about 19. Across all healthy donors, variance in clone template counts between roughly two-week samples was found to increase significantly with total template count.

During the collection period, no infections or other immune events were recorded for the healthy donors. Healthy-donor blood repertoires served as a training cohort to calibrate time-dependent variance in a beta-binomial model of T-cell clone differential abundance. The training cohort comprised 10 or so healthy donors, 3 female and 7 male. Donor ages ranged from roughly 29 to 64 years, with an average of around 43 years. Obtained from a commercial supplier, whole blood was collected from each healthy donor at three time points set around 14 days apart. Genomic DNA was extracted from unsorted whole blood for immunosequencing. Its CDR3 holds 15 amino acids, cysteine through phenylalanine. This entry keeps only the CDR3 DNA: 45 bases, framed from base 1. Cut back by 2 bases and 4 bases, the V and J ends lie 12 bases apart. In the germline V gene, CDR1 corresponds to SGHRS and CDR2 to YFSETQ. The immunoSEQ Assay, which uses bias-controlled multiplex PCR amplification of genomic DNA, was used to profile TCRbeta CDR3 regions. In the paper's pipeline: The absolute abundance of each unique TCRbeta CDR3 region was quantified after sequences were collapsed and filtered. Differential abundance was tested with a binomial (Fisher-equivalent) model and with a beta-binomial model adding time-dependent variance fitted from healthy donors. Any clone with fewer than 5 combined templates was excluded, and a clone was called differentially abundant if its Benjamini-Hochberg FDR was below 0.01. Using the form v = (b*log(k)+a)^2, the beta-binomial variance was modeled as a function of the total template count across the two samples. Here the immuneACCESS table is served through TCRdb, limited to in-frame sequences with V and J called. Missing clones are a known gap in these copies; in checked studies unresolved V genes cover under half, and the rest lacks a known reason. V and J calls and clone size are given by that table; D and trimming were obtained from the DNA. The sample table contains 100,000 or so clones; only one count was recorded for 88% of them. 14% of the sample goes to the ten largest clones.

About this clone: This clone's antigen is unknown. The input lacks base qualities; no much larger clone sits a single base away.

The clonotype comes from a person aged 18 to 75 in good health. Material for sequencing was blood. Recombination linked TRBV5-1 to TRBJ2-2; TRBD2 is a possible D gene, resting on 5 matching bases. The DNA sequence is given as TGCGCCAGCAGCTTCGGCGGGTCTTTCACCGGGGAGCTGTTTTTT. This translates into CASSFGGSFTGELFF.